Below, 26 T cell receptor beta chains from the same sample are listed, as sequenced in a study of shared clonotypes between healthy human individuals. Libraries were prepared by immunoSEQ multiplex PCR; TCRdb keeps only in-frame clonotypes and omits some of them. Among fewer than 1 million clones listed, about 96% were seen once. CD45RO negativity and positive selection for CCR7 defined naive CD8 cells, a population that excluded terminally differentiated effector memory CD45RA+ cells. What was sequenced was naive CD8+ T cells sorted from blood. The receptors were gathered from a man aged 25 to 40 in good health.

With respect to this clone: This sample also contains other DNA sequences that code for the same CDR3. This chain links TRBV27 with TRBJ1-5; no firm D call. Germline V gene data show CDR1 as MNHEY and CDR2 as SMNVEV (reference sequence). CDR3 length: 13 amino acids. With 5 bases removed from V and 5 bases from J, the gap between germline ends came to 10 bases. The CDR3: CASSPPGYQPQHF. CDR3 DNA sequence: TGTGCCAGCAGTCCCCCCGGTTATCAGCCCCAGCATTTT.

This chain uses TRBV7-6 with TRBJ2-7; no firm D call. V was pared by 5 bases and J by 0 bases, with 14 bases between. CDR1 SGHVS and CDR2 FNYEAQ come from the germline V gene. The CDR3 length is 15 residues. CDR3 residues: CASSRLEHSSYEQYF. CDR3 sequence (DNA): TGTGCCAGCAGCCGTCTGGAGCATAGCTCCTACGAGCAGTACTTC.

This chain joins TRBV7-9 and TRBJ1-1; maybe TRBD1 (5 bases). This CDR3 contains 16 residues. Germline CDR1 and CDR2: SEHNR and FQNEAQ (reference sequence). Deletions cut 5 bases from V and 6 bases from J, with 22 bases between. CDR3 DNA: TGTGCCAGCAGCACCGGGGCAGGGAATGGCGTATCTGAAGCTTTCTTT. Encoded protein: CASSTGAGNGVSEAFF.

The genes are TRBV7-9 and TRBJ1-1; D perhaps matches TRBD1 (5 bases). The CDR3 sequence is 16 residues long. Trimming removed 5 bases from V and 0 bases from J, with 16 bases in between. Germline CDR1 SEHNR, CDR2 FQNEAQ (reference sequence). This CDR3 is CASSPAGGELNTEAFF. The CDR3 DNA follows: TGTGCCAGCAGCCCTGCGGGGGGGGAGTTGAACACTGAAGCTTTCTTT.

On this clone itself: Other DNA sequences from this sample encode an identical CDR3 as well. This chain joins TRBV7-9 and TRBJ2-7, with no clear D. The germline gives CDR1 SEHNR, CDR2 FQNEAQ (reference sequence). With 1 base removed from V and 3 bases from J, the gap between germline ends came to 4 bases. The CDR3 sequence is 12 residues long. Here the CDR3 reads CASSLVVYEQYF. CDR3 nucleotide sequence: TGTGCCAGCAGCTTAGTAGTCTACGAGCAGTACTTC. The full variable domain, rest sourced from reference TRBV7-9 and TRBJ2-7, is DTGVSQNPRHKITKRGQNVTFRCDPISEHNRLYWYRQTLGQGPEFLTYFQNEAQLEKSRLLSDRFSAERPKGSFSTLEIQRTEQGDSAMYLCASSLVVYEQYFGPGTRLTVT.

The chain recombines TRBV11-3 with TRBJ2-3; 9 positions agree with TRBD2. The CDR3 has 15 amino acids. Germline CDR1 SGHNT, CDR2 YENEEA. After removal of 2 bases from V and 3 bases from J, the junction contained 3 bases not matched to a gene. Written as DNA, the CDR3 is TGTGCCAGCAGCTTACTAGCGGGGACTACAGATACGCAGTATTTT. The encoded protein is CASSLLAGTTDTQYF.

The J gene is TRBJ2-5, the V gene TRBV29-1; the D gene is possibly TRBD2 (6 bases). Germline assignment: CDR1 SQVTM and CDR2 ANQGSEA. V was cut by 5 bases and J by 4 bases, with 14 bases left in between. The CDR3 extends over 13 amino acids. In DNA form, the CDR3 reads TGCAGCGTTCTCGAGGAGGGAACAGAGACCCAGTACTTC. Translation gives CSVLEEGTETQYF.

The CDR3 nucleotides are TGTGCCAGTAGCCTGACAGGGGGCGGGGGTGAGCAGTTCTTC. Its protein is CASSLTGGGGEQFF. The V gene is TRBV19, the J gene TRBJ2-1; 10 bases map to TRBD1. The germline V gene encodes CDR1 LNHDA and CDR2 SQIVND (reference sequence). The CDR3 sequence is 14 residues long. J gave up 9 bases and V 6 bases, and 8 bases lay outside the gene matches.

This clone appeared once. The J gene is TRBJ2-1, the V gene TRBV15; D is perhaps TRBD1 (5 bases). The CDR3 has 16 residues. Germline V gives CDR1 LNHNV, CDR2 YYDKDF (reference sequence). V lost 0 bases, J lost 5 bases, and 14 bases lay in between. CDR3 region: CATSREGPRDHNEQFF. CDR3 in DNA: TGTGCCACCAGCAGAGAGGGGCCTAGAGACCACAATGAGCAGTTCTTC.

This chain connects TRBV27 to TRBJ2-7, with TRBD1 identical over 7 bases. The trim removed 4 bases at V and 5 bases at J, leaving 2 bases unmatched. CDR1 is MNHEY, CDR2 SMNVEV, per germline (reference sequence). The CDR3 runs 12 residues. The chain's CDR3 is CASSSQGNEQYF. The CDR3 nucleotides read TGTGCCAGCAGTTCACAGGGGAACGAGCAGTACTTC.

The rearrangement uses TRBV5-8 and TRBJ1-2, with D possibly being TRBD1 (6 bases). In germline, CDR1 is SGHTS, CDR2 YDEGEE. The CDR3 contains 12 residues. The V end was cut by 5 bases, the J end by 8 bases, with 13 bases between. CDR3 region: CASRQGIGGYTF. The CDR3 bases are TGTGCCAGCAGACAGGGCATAGGCGGCTACACCTTC.

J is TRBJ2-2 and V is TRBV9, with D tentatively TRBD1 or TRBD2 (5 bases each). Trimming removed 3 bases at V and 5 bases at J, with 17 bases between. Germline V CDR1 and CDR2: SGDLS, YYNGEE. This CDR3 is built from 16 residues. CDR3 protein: CASSERGVVRTGELFF. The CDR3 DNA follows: TGTGCCAGCAGCGAGAGGGGCGTCGTTCGGACCGGGGAGCTGTTTTTT.

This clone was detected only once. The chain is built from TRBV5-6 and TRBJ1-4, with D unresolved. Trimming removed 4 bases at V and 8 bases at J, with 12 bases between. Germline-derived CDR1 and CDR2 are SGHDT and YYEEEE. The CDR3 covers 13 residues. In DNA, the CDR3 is TGTGCCAGCAGCCCCACCTCCGCGGAAAAACTGTTTTTT. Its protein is CASSPTSAEKLFF.

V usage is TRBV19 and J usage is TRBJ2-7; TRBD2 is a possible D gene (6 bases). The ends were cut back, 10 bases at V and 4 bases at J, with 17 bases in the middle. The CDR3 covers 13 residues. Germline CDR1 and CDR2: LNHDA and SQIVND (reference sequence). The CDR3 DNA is TGTGCCACCGGCGGGACGATGGAGTACGAGCAGTACTTC. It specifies CATGGTMEYEQYF. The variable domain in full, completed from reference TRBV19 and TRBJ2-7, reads DGGITQSPKYLFRKEGQNVTLSCEQNLNHDAMYWYRQDPGQGLRLIYYSQIVNDFQKGDIAEGYSVSREKKESFPLTVTSAQKNPTAFYLCATGGTMEYEQYFGPGTRLTVT.

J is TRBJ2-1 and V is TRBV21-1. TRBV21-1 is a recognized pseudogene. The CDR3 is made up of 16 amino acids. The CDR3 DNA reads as TGTGCCAGCAGCAATCCGGGCCCCTGGGTCTACAATGAGCAGTTCTTC. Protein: CASSNPGPWVYNEQFF.

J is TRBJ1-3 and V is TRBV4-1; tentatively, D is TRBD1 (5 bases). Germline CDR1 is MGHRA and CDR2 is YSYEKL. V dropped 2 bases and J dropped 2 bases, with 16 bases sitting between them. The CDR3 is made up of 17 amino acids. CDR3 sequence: CASSQRGVGSTGNTIYF. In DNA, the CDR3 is TGCGCCAGCAGCCAAAGGGGCGTAGGGTCAACTGGAAACACCATATATTTT.

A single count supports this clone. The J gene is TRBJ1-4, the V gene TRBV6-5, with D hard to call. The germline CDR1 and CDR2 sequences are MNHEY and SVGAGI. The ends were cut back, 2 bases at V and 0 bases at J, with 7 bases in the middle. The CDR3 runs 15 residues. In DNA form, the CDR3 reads TGTGCCAGCAGTTACGGGCCTCCAACTAATGAAAAACTGTTTTTT. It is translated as CASSYGPPTNEKLFF.

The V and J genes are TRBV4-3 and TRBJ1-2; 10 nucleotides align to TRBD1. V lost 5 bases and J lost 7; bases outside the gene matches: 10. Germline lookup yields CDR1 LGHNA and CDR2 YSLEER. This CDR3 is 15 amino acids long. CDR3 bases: TGCGCCAGCAGCAAAGCTGACAGGGGGCTTCTTGGCTACACCTTC. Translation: CASSKADRGLLGYTF.

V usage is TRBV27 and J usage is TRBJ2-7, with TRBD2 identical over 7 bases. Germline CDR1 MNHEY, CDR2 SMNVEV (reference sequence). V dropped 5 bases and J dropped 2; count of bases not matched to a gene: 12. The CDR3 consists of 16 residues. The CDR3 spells CASSTRDYSNPYEQYF. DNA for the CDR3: TGTGCCAGCAGTACAAGGGACTATTCAAACCCCTACGAGCAGTACTTC.

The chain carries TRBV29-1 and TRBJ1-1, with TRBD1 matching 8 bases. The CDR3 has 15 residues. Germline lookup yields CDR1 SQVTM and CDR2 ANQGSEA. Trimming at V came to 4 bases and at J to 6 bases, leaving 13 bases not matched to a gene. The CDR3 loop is CSVGGQEVGYSEAFF. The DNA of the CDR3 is TGCAGCGTTGGGGGACAGGAGGTTGGATATTCTGAAGCTTTCTTT.

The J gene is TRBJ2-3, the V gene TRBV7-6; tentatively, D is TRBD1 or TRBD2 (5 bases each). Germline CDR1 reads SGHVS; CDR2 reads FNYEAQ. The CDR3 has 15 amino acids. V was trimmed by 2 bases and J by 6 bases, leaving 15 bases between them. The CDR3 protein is CASSLPSDGADTQYF. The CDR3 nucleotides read TGTGCCAGCAGCTTACCTTCCGACGGGGCGGATACGCAGTATTTT.

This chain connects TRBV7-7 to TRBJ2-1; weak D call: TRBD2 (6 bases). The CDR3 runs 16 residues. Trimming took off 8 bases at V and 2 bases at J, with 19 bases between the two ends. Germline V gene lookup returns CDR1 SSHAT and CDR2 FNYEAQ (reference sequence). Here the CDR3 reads CASSNPGGAAYNEQFF. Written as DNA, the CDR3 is TGTGCCAGCTCAAATCCCGGGGGAGCAGCCTACAATGAGCAGTTCTTC.

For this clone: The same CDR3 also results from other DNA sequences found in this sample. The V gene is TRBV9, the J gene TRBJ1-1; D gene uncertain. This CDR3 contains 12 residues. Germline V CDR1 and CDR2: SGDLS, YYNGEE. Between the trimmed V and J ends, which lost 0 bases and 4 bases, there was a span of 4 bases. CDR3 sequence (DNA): TGTGCCAGCAGCGTAGGGGGCACTGAAGCTTTCTTT. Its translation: CASSVGGTEAFF.

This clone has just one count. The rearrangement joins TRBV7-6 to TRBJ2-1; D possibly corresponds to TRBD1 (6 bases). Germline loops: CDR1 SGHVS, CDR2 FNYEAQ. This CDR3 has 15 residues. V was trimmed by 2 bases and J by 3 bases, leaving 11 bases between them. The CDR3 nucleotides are TGTGCCAGCAGCTTAAATACAGGGTACTACAATGAGCAGTTCTTC. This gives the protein CASSLNTGYYNEQFF.

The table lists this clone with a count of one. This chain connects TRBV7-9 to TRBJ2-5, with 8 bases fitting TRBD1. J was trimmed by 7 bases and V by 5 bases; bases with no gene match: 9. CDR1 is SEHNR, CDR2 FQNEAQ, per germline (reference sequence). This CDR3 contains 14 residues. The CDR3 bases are TGTGCCAGCAGCACACAGGGGGTTACGGGGACCCAGTACTTC. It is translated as CASSTQGVTGTQYF.

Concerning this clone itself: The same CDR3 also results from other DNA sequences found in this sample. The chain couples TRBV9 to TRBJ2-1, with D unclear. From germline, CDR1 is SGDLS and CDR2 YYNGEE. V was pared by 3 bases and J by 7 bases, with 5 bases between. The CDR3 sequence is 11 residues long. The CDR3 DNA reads TGTGCCAGCAGCGGGAGTAATGAGCAGTTCTTC. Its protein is CASSGSNEQFF.